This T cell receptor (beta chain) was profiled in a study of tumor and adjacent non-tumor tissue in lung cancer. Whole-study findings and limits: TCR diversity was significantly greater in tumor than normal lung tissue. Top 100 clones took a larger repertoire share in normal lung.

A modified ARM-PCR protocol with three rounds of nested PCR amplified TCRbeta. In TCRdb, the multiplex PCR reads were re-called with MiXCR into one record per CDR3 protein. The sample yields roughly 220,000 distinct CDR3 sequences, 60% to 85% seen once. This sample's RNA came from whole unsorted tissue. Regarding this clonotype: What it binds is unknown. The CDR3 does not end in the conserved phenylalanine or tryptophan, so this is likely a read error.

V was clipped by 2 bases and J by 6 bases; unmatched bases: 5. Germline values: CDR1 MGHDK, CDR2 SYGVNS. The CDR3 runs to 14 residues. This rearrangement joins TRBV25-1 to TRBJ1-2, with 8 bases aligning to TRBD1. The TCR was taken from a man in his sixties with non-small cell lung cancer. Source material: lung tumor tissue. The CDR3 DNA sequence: TGTGCCAGCAGTGAAACAGGGGGTAGAGATGGCTACACCGTC. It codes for CASSETGGRDGYTV.